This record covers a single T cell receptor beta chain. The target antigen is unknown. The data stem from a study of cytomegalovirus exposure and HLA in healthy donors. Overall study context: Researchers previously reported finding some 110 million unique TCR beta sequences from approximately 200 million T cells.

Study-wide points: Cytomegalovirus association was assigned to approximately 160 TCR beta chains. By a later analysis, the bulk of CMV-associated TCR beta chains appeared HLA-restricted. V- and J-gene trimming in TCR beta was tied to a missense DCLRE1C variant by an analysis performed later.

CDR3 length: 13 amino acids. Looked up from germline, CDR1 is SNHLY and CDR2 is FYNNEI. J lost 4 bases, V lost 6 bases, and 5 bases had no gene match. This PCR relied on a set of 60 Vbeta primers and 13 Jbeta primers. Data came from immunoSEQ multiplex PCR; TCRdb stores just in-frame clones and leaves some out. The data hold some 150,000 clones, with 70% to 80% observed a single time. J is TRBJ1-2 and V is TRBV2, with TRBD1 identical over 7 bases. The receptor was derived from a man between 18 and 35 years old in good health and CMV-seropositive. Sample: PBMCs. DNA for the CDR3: TGTGCCAGCAGGGGGGACAGTTCCTATGGCTACACCTTC. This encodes CASRGDSSYGYTF.